A single sample gave rise to the 28 T cell receptor beta chains below, sequenced in a study of regulatory and conventional T cells in RAG deficiency. Repertoires were generated with immunoSEQ multiplex PCR, while TCRdb's copy carries only in-frame clones and drops some. The sample has around 29,000 clones; under 95% are singletons. Genomic DNA came from blood regulatory T cells gated CD4+ CD25-high CD127-low. These data also featured in a second study, about regulatory T cells. That report notes: The PCR used 52 TRBV and 13 TRBJ primers.

Sequenced sample: Tregs sorted from blood. The receptor source for this set is a human donor in good health.

The V call is TRBV14, the J call TRBJ2-5, with 8 bases aligning to TRBD2. Germline V gene lookup returns CDR1 SGHDN and CDR2 FVKESK. V lost 5 bases, J lost 5 bases, and 19 bases stayed unmatched. This CDR3 spans 18 amino acids. DNA of the CDR3: TGTGCCAGCAGCAGGCAGAGGACTAGCTTACCCTATGGGGAGACCCAGTACTTC. Translation gives CASSRQRTSLPYGETQYF.

CDR3 DNA sequence: TGTGCCAGCAGCTTAGAGAGGGTAAAGCTGTTTTTT. Protein sequence: CASSLERVKLFF. This chain joins TRBV11-2 and TRBJ2-2; possibly TRBD2 for D (5 bases). CDR1 and CDR2 (germline): SGHAT, FQNNGV. The V and J ends lost 0 bases and 12 bases respectively, with 8 bases between them. The CDR3 sequence is 12 residues long. The full variable domain, completed using reference TRBV11-2 and TRBJ2-2, is EAGVAQSPRYKIIEKRQSVAFWCNPISGHATLYWYQQILGQGPKLLIQFQNNGVVDDSQLPKDRFSAERLKGVDSTLKIQPAKLEDSAVYLCASSLERVKLFFGEGSRLTVL.

The rearrangement uses TRBV6-6 and TRBJ1-2, with no clear D. V was pared by 0 bases and J by 4 bases, with 12 bases between. CDR3 length: 15 amino acids. Germline V gives CDR1 MNHNY, CDR2 SVGAGI (reference sequence). Here the CDR3 reads CASSYSWQQTYGYTF. The CDR3 DNA reads as TGTGCCAGCAGTTACTCGTGGCAACAGACCTATGGCTACACCTTC.

V and J are TRBV19 and TRBJ1-6; TRBD1 is a possible D gene (5 bases). Deletions cut 3 bases from V and 10 bases from J, with 13 bases between. This CDR3 is built from 14 residues. Germline CDR1 reads LNHDA; CDR2 reads SQIVND (reference sequence). This CDR3 is CASSIQGVGSPLHF. The CDR3 region has the DNA TGTGCCAGTAGTATTCAAGGGGTGGGATCACCCCTCCACTTT.

The rearrangement uses TRBV29-1 and TRBJ1-1; D not certain. V was clipped by 4 bases and J by 1 base, with 13 bases between them. The CDR3 spans 14 residues. CDR1 is SQVTM, CDR2 ANQGSEA, per germline. In DNA form, the CDR3 reads TGCAGCGTTGCGAGAAGGACGGAGAACACTGAAGCTTTCTTT. This translates into CSVARRTENTEAFF.

The rearrangement links TRBV7-2 to TRBJ1-2; 8 bases match TRBD1. Trimming removed 1 base from V and 8 bases from J; junction bases left unmatched: 6. The CDR3 consists of 14 residues. Germline V gene data show CDR1 as SGHTA and CDR2 as FQGNSA. The CDR3 loop reads CASSLGTTGVGYTF. The CDR3 nucleotides read TGTGCCAGCAGCTTAGGGACGACAGGGGTCGGCTACACCTTC.

The chain links TRBV5-4 to TRBJ1-2, with D possibly matching TRBD1 (5 bases). Looked up from germline, CDR1 is SGHNT and CDR2 is YYREEE (reference sequence). This CDR3 is built from 13 residues. V was cut by 1 base and J by 2 bases, with 6 bases left in between. CDR3 sequence reads: CASSLRDNYGYTF. The CDR3 DNA sequence: TGTGCCAGCAGCTTGAGGGACAACTATGGCTACACCTTC.

The rearrangement links TRBV11-2 to TRBJ2-4, with D possibly matching TRBD2 (5 bases). This CDR3 contains 13 residues. V lost 8 bases to trimming and J lost 1 base, with 9 bases between them. The germline CDR1 and CDR2 sequences are SGHAT and FQNNGV. The CDR3 loop is CASGGYAKNIQYF. In DNA, the CDR3 is TGTGCCAGCGGCGGGTATGCCAAAAACATTCAGTACTTC.

This clone was recorded a few times. CDR3 residues: CASSLVPTKNQPQHF. CDR3 sequence (DNA): TGTGCCAGCAGCTTAGTACCGACAAAGAATCAGCCCCAGCATTTT. The chain employs TRBV7-2 and TRBJ1-5; no reliable D call. The CDR3 sequence is 15 residues long. Trimming removed 1 base from V and 4 bases from J, with 11 bases in between. The germline CDR1 and CDR2 sequences are SGHTA and FQGNSA.

The chain uses TRBV28 and TRBJ2-7, with D uncertain. Trimming took 5 bases from V and 2 from J, leaving 16 bases between them. The CDR3 spans 15 residues. Germline CDR1 MDHEN, CDR2 SYDVKM. CDR3: CASSSPWGRPYEQYF. Here the CDR3 DNA reads TGTGCCAGCAGTAGTCCGTGGGGTCGGCCCTACGAGCAGTACTTC.

This chain uses TRBV30 with TRBJ1-2; D gene uncertain. The CDR3 covers 13 residues. V lost 0 bases and J 2 bases, leaving 7 bases between the germline ends. CDR1 and CDR2 from the germline V gene are GTSNPN and SVGIG (reference sequence). The CDR3 loop is CAWSVGSNYGYTF. For the CDR3, the DNA is TGTGCCTGGAGTGTTGGCAGCAACTATGGCTACACCTTC.

The genes are TRBV4-2 and TRBJ2-5; 11 bases agree with TRBD1. With 6 bases clipped from V and 1 base from J, the junction kept 7 bases outside the gene matches. CDR3 length equals 16 residues. The germline CDR1 and CDR2 sequences are LGHNA and YNFKEQ. The DNA of the CDR3 is TGTGCCAGCAGTAAAATAGGGACAGGGGGCCAAGAGACCCAGTACTTC. This gives the protein CASSKIGTGGQETQYF.

The rearrangement joins TRBV10-3 to TRBJ2-5; TRBD2 matches at 13 bases. The CDR3 consists of 17 residues. V dropped 3 bases and J dropped 3; count of bases not matched to a gene: 7. Germline CDR1 ENHRY, CDR2 SYGVKD. The CDR3: CAISDPQGLAGEETQYF. CDR3 coding DNA: TGTGCCATCAGTGACCCCCAAGGACTAGCGGGGGAAGAGACCCAGTACTTC.

The V gene is TRBV28, the J gene TRBJ2-7, with 7 bases aligning to TRBD1. The CDR3 sequence is 17 residues long. The trim removed 3 bases at V and 3 bases at J, leaving 14 bases unmatched. CDR1 is MDHEN and CDR2 is SYDVKM in the germline V gene. The CDR3 DNA is TGTGCCAGCAGTTTCCAGCCGGGACAGCCGGGCGTCTACGAGCAGTACTTC. Amino acid sequence: CASSFQPGQPGVYEQYF.

This chain joins TRBV5-1 and TRBJ2-2; D unclear. Trimming took off 5 bases at V and 4 bases at J, with 3 bases between the two ends. CDR1 SGHRS and CDR2 YFSETQ come from the germline V gene. The CDR3 has 11 residues. The CDR3, as DNA: TGCGCCAGCAGGAGCACCGGGGAGCTGTTTTTT. Translation gives CASRSTGELFF.

This chain connects TRBV30 to TRBJ2-5; 7 nucleotides line up with TRBD1. Trimming took 5 bases from V and 3 from J; bases not matched to a gene: 21. The CDR3 sequence is 18 residues long. Germline values: CDR1 GTSNPN, CDR2 SVGIG (reference sequence). CDR3 nucleotide sequence: TGTGCCTGGCGGAAGCCTTACAGGGGAATTCGTCGCGAAGAGACCCAGTACTTC. Its protein product is CAWRKPYRGIRREETQYF.

The rearrangement uses TRBV5-1 and TRBJ1-3; TRBD1 agrees at 7 bases. Germline assignment: CDR1 SGHRS and CDR2 YFSETQ. CDR3 length equals 17 residues. Trimming at V came to 0 bases and at J to 0 bases, leaving 6 bases not matched to a gene. As DNA, the CDR3 is TGCGCCAGCAGCTTGGGCCCCCGGGACAGCTCTGGAAACACCATATATTTT. Protein: CASSLGPRDSSGNTIYF.

The rearrangement joins TRBV11-2 to TRBJ2-7, with 8 bases aligning to TRBD1. The J segment lost 2 bases and the V segment lost 5 bases, leaving 8 bases of the junction unmatched. Germline CDR1 reads SGHAT; CDR2 reads FQNNGV. CDR3 size: 15 residues. This CDR3 is CASSAPGQGTYEQYF. Written as DNA, the CDR3 is TGTGCCAGCAGCGCGCCCGGACAGGGCACCTACGAGCAGTACTTC.

This rearrangement joins TRBV5-8 to TRBJ1-2; weak D call: TRBD1 (5 bases). V was pared by 0 bases and J by 8 bases, with 14 bases between. This CDR3 has 14 amino acids. The germline V gene has CDR1 SGHTS and CDR2 YDEGEE. Written as DNA, the CDR3 is TGTGCCAGCAGCTTGGATTCTGGGGCTAGCGGCTACACCTTC. This gives the protein CASSLDSGASGYTF.

V is TRBV19 and J is TRBJ1-1; the match to TRBD1 covers 11 bases. The V segment lost 3 bases and the J segment 5 bases; nucleotides outside the gene matches: 2. CDR1 and CDR2 from the germline V gene are LNHDA and SQIVND (reference sequence). The CDR3 consists of 14 residues. CDR3 DNA: TGTGCCAGTAGTATGGGACAGGGGGGAACTGAAGCTTTCTTT. Translation: CASSMGQGGTEAFF.

The chain uses TRBV19 and TRBJ2-6; TRBD2 is a possible D gene (6 bases). The V and J ends lost 7 bases and 4 bases respectively, with 20 bases between them. Germline assignment: CDR1 LNHDA and CDR2 SQIVND (reference sequence). The CDR3 totals 17 residues. The CDR3 spells CASTGRGGPIGANVLTF. CDR3 in DNA: TGTGCCAGTACGGGAAGGGGAGGTCCGATCGGGGCCAACGTCCTGACTTTC. The complete variable domain, with remaining parts taken from reference TRBV19 and TRBJ2-6, reads DGGITQSPKYLFRKEGQNVTLSCEQNLNHDAMYWYRQDPGQGLRLIYYSQIVNDFQKGDIAEGYSVSREKKESFPLTVTSAQKNPTAFYLCASTGRGGPIGANVLTFGAGSRLTVL.

The chain couples TRBV10-3 to TRBJ1-1; no definite D call. The CDR3 contains 13 residues. CDR1 ENHRY and CDR2 SYGVKD come from the germline V gene. The V end lost 8 bases, the J end lost 0 bases, and 10 bases lay between the germline ends. The CDR3 sequence is CAIRGPMNTEAFF. Written as DNA, the CDR3 is TGTGCCATCCGAGGGCCTATGAACACTGAAGCTTTCTTT.

This chain uses TRBV11-2 with TRBJ1-6; 7 bases are shared with TRBD1. CDR1 SGHAT and CDR2 FQNNGV come from the germline V gene. This CDR3 spans 13 amino acids. Germline trimming cut 7 bases from V and 7 bases from J; bases unmatched to any gene: 4. The CDR3 protein is CASNRGDNSPLHF. The CDR3 nucleotides are TGTGCCAGCAACAGGGGTGACAATTCACCCCTCCACTTT.

The chain carries TRBV5-6 and TRBJ1-2, with D unclear. Trimming pared 4 bases from V and 8 bases from J, leaving 12 bases between. The CDR3 loop spans 12 amino acids. The germline V gene has CDR1 SGHDT and CDR2 YYEEEE. Here the CDR3 reads CASSRPGRGYTF. Here the CDR3 DNA reads TGTGCCAGCAGCCGCCCAGGTCGGGGCTACACCTTC.

V and J are TRBV5-1 and TRBJ2-3, with D perhaps TRBD1 (5 bases). This CDR3 has 14 residues. V lost 2 bases to trimming and J lost 0 bases, with 7 bases between them. Germline lookup yields CDR1 SGHRS and CDR2 YFSETQ. CDR3 region: CASSFDSSTDTQYF. CDR3 sequence (DNA): TGCGCCAGCAGCTTCGACAGTAGCACAGATACGCAGTATTTT. Full variable domain (outside the CDR3, taken from reference TRBV5-1 and TRBJ2-3): KAGVTQTPRYLIKTRGQQVTLSCSPISGHRSVSWYQQTPGQGLQFLFEYFSETQRNKGNFPGRFSGRQFSNSRSEMNVSTLELGDSALYLCASSFDSSTDTQYFGPGTRLTVL.

The rearrangement uses TRBV2 and TRBJ2-1; the D gene is possibly TRBD1 (5 bases). CDR3 length equals 14 residues. Germline V CDR1 and CDR2: SNHLY, FYNNEI. The V end was cut by 3 bases, the J end by 6 bases, with 12 bases between. In DNA, the CDR3 is TGTGCCAGCAGTGAGAACAGGCCACCCAATGAGCAGTTCTTC. It codes for CASSENRPPNEQFF. Full variable domain (remainder filled in from reference TRBV2 and TRBJ2-1): EPEVTQTPSHQVTQMGQEVILRCVPISNHLYFYWYRQILGQKVEFLVSFYNNEISEKSEIFDDQFSVERPDGSNFTLKIRSTKLEDSAMYFCASSENRPPNEQFFGPGTRLTVL.

This clone is a singleton in its sample. This chain connects TRBV25-1 to TRBJ1-6; the match to TRBD1 covers 7 bases. This CDR3 spans 15 amino acids. Looked up from germline, CDR1 is MGHDK and CDR2 is SYGVNS. V was clipped by 5 bases and J by 8 bases; unmatched bases: 9. CDR3 sequence reads: CASSPSTGFHSPLHF. In nucleotides, the CDR3 is TGTGCCAGCAGTCCTTCGACAGGGTTTCATTCACCCCTCCACTTT. Drawing the rest from reference TRBV25-1 and TRBJ1-6, the complete variable domain is EADIYQTPRYLVIGTGKKITLECSQTMGHDKMYWYQQDPGMELHLIHYSYGVNSTEKGDLSSESTVSRIRTEHFPLTLESARPSHTSQYLCASSPSTGFHSPLHFGNGTRLTVT.

The chain employs TRBV27 and TRBJ2-3; the D gene could be TRBD1 or TRBD2 (5 bases each). Germline loops: CDR1 MNHEY, CDR2 SMNVEV (reference sequence). Trimming took off 6 bases at V and 1 base at J, with 8 bases between the two ends. This CDR3 is built from 13 residues. The CDR3 region has the DNA TGTGCCAGCAGGCGAGGGGGCACAGATACGCAGTATTTT. Translating it yields CASRRGGTDTQYF.